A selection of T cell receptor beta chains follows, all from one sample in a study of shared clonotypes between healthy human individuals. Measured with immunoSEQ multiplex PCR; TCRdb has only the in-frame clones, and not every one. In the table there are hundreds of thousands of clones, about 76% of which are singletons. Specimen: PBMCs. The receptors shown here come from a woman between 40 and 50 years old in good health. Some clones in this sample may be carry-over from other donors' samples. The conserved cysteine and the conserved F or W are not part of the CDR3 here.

ASSLDGRGGLQPQH	TRBJ1-5	TRBV7-2
ASSQIVGTEAF	TRBJ1-1	TRBV14
AWSVLGRGEQY	TRBJ2-7	TRBV30
ASSLGARGNEQF	TRBJ2-1	TRBV7-2
ASMEPGMVWAPGTPLYEQY	TRBJ2-7	TRBV19
ASSLGLAGVWL	TRBJ2-1	TRBV7-9
ASSPPGRFTGELF	TRBJ2-2	TRBV18
ASRGGQSSYNEQF	TRBJ2-1	TRBV6-6
ASSLNRLAGAHGANVLT	TRBJ2-6	TRBV13
ASSRDFSTDTQY	TRBJ2-3	TRBV14
ASSKSGTLTYEQY	TRBJ2-7	TRBV19
ASSQDGLSGGELF	TRBJ2-2	TRBV4-1
ASTTHPGADYGYT	TRBJ1-2	TRBV19
ASSEMQVSGNTIY	TRBJ1-3	TRBV2
ASSFRTGRLFEQF	TRBJ2-1	TRBV9
ASSYPGTSSGETQY	TRBJ2-5	TRBV4-1
ASRRDRPYEQY	TRBJ2-7	TRBV28
ASSPGPGRRNQETQY	TRBJ2-5	TRBV2
ASSLGTAGGETQY	TRBJ2-5	TRBV7-8
ASTPSASTNEKLF	TRBJ1-4	TRBV9
ASSSLGGFTDTQY	TRBJ2-3	TRBV7-6
ASSERQGGPYEQY	TRBJ2-7	TRBV6-1
ASSLRGSSQETQY	TRBJ2-5	TRBV7-3
ASSLQVANTGELF	TRBJ2-2	TRBV27
ASSLGRAGEGEGEQF	TRBJ2-1	TRBV7-8
ASSPFEGSLNQPQH	TRBJ1-5	TRBV19
ASSPNHGGGNQPQH	TRBJ1-5	TRBV18
ASSLGAGDYNEQF	TRBJ2-1	TRBV11-1
ASSLIAGAGPGELF	TRBJ2-2	TRBV28
ASSSHGTGSYEQY	TRBJ2-7	TRBV28
ASSAYGAGTEAF	TRBJ1-1	TRBV18
ASSTVTSGNEQF	TRBJ2-1	TRBV2
ASSEGGAGANVLT	TRBJ2-6	TRBV6-1
ASSSLGHSLGYT	TRBJ1-2	TRBV28
ASSFGRGPTDTQY	TRBJ2-3	TRBV6-5
ASSERIVGKLPGELF	TRBJ2-2	TRBV21-1
ASSPRTTNTEAF	TRBJ1-1	TRBV18
ASSHSGRVLLDEQF	TRBJ2-1	TRBV5-1
ASRGTGDEKLF	TRBJ1-4	TRBV28
ASSSQGYGYT	TRBJ1-2	TRBV28
ASSPGPGIWYGYT	TRBJ1-2	TRBV18
ASSQYDRGMGEQY	TRBJ2-7	TRBV2
ASSLGGGTDTQY	TRBJ2-3	TRBV28
ASNQGAEQPQH	TRBJ1-5	TRBV19
ASSLAGQGAGNTIY	TRBJ1-3	TRBV7-2
SMRTGGGDIQY	TRBJ2-4	TRBV29-1
ASRGLAGGYNEQF	TRBJ2-1	TRBV2
ASSSPTTYEQY	TRBJ2-7	TRBV28
ASSLNNPRTAQETQY	TRBJ2-5	TRBV7-9